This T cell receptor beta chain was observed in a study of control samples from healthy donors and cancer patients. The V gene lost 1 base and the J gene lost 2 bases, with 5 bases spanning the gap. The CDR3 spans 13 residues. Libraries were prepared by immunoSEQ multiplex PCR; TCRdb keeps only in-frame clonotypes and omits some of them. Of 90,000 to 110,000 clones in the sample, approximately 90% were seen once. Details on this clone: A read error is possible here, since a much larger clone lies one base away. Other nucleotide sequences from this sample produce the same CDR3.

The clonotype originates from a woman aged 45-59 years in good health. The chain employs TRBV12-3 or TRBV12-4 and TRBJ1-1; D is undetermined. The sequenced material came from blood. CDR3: CASSLGPNTEAFF. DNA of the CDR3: TGTGCCAGCAGTTTAGGGCCAAACACTGAAGCTTTCTTT.